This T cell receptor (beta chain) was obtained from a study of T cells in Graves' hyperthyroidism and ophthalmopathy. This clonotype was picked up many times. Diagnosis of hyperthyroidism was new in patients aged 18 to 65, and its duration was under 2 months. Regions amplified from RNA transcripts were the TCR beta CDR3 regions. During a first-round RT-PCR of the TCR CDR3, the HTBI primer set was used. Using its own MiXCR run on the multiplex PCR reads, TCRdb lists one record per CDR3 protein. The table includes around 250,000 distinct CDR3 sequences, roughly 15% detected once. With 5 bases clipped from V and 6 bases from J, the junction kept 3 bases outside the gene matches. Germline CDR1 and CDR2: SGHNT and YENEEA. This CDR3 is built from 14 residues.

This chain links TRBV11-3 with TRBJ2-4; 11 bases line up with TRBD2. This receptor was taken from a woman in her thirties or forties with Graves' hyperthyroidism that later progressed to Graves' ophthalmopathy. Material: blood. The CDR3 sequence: CASSPGTSGNIQYF. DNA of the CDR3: TGTGCCAGCAGCCCGGGGACTAGCGGAAACATTCAGTACTTC. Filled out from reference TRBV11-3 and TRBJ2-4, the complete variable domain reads EAGVVQSPRYKIIEKKQPVAFWCNPISGHNTLYWYLQNLGQGPELLIRYENEEAVDDSQLPKDRFSAERLKGVDSTLKIQPAELGDSAVYLCASSPGTSGNIQYFGAGTRLSVL.